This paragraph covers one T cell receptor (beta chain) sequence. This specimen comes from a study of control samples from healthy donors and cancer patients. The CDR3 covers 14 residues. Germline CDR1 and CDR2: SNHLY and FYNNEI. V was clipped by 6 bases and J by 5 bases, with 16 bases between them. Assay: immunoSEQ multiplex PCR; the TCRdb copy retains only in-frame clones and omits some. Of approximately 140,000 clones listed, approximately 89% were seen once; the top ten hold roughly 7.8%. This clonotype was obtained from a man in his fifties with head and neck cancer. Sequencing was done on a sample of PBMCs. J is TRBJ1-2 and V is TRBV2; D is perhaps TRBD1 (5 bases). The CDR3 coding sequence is TGTGCCAGCAGCGAAAGCCCGGGGGGATATGGCTACACCTTC. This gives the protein CASSESPGGYGYTF.